One sample yielded the 23 T cell receptor beta chains listed below, sequenced in a study of T cell responses to AZD1222 COVID-19 vaccine. Measured with immunoSEQ multiplex PCR; TCRdb has only the in-frame clones, and not every one. The sample comprises some 120,000 clones, 84% of which are singletons, and around a tenth rests with the top ten. Sequenced material: peripheral blood, taken on day 0 of AZD1222 vaccination. The receptors here all came from an adult in good health.

This sequence joins TRBV27 and TRBJ1-6; a weak D match, TRBD1 (6 bases). The CDR3 loop spans 15 amino acids. Germline values: CDR1 MNHEY, CDR2 SMNVEV (reference sequence). V dropped 5 bases and J dropped 4 bases, with 12 bases sitting between them. The CDR3 loop reads CASSPSDRYNSPLHF. CDR3 DNA sequence: TGTGCCAGCAGTCCATCGGACAGATATAATTCACCCCTCCACTTT.

The genes are TRBV18 and TRBJ1-5; a weak D match, TRBD1 (5 bases). With 6 bases removed from V and 4 bases from J, the gap between germline ends came to 13 bases. Germline lookup yields CDR1 KGHSH and CDR2 LQKENI. The CDR3 is made up of 14 amino acids. The CDR3 sequence is CASSQGINNQPQHF. In DNA, the CDR3 is TGTGCCAGCTCTCAGGGCATAAATAATCAGCCCCAGCATTTT. The full variable domain, with the rest looked up from reference TRBV18 and TRBJ1-5, is NAGVMQNPRHLVRRRGQEARLRCSPMKGHSHVYWYRQLPEEGLKFMVYLQKENIIDESGMPKERFSAEFPKEGPSILRIQQVVRGDSAAYFCASSQGINNQPQHFGDGTRLSIL.

This clone was detected once. This chain connects TRBV10-3 to TRBJ2-7; no reliable D call. The CDR3 contains 14 residues. Germline V gene lookup returns CDR1 ENHRY and CDR2 SYGVKD. V was shortened by 7 bases and J by 0 bases, with 13 bases between the two germline ends. In DNA, the CDR3 is TGTGCCATCAATGACGGATGGGACTCCTACGAGCAGTACTTC. Amino acids: CAINDGWDSYEQYF.

This clone has only one observation. The V call is TRBV18, the J call TRBJ2-7; D is unclear. Deletions cut 3 bases from V and 4 bases from J, with 7 bases between. The CDR3 runs to 12 residues. Germline CDR1 reads KGHSH; CDR2 reads LQKENI. The CDR3, as DNA: TGTGCCAGCTCACCGGGCCGGTACGAGCAGTACTTC. Its translation: CASSPGRYEQYF.

The chain's CDR3 is CASSFRGTREQYF. The CDR3 nucleotides are TGTGCCAGCAGTTTCAGGGGAACGAGGGAGCAGTACTTC. The V call is TRBV6-2 or TRBV6-3, the J call TRBJ2-7; TRBD1 might be the D (6 bases). Germline CDR1 and CDR2: MNHEY and SVGEGT. The CDR3 loop spans 13 amino acids. V lost 4 bases to trimming and J lost 7 bases, with 14 bases between them.

V usage is TRBV19 and J usage is TRBJ2-2, with a weak D call TRBD2 (7 bases). The CDR3 has 17 amino acids. The germline V gene has CDR1 LNHDA and CDR2 SQIVND (reference sequence). Between the trimmed V and J ends, which lost 7 bases and 3 bases, there was a span of 21 bases. CDR3 amino acids: CASNREAGAAYTGELFF. CDR3 in DNA: TGTGCCAGTAACCGGGAGGCAGGGGCCGCTTACACCGGGGAGCTGTTTTTT.

The rearrangement joins TRBV3-1 (or the pseudogene TRBV3-2) to TRBJ1-2; D not certain. CDR3 size: 17 residues. Germline V lookup: CDR1 LGHDT, CDR2 YNNKEL (reference sequence). The ends were cut back, 4 bases at V and 8 bases at J, with 26 bases in the middle. The CDR3 DNA reads TGTGCCAGCAGCCCCTTGGAGGTCCGGGGTGTCTCCGGGGGCTACACCTTC. It translates to CASSPLEVRGVSGGYTF.

The rearrangement joins TRBV7-2 to TRBJ1-2; TRBD1 might be the D (6 bases). Between the trimmed V and J ends, which lost 2 bases and 0 bases, there was a span of 19 bases. This CDR3 has 18 residues. Germline CDR1 reads SGHTA; CDR2 reads FQGNSA. In nucleotides, the CDR3 is TGTGCCAGCAGCTTAAGGGTCTTAGGGGACACCTCTAACTATGGCTACACCTTC. It encodes CASSLRVLGDTSNYGYTF.

The chain joins TRBV4-1 to TRBJ2-4; 13 bases are a match to TRBD2. This CDR3 is 21 amino acids long. The V gene end was trimmed by 1 base and the J gene end by 2 bases; junction bases not matched to a gene: 14. Germline loops: CDR1 MGHRA, CDR2 YSYEKL. As DNA, the CDR3 is TGCGCCAGCAGCCAAGCCGGGTGGGGACTAGCGGGAATGGGGACCAAAAACATTCAGTACTTC. Translating gives CASSQAGWGLAGMGTKNIQYF.

This clone was recorded only once. J is TRBJ2-1 and V is TRBV4-1, with a possible D match to TRBD2 (5 bases). Germline V gene sequence: CDR1 MGHRA, CDR2 YSYEKL. V was pared by 1 base and J by 7 bases, with 11 bases between. This CDR3 contains 14 residues. The CDR3 is CASSQATSINEQFF. DNA of the CDR3: TGCGCCAGCAGCCAAGCAACTAGTATAAATGAGCAGTTCTTC.

The chain joins TRBV28 to TRBJ1-5; 7 bases are a match to TRBD1. Germline-derived CDR1 and CDR2 are MDHEN and SYDVKM. The CDR3 is made up of 14 amino acids. The ends lost 3 bases at V and 7 bases at J; junction bases unmatched: 6. The CDR3 DNA reads as TGTGCCAGCAGTTTCGGACAGGACGGGCAGCCCCAGCATTTT. This encodes CASSFGQDGQPQHF.

The V call is TRBV19, the J call TRBJ2-7; TRBD1 matches at 7 bases. CDR1 and CDR2 from the germline V gene are LNHDA and SQIVND (reference sequence). The length of the CDR3 is 14 residues. V was pared by 10 bases and J by 4 bases, with 13 bases of the junction left unmatched. CDR3 sequence (DNA): TGTGCCACGACACCGGGACAGACAGCTTACGAGCAGTACTTC. Translated, it gives CATTPGQTAYEQYF.

The chain couples TRBV4-2 to TRBJ1-4; 8 bases are shared with TRBD1. CDR1 is LGHNA, CDR2 YNFKEQ, per germline. V shed 5 bases and J 7 bases; nucleotides not matched to a gene: 6. This CDR3 region has 14 residues. The CDR3 protein is CASSYGQGTEKLFF. The CDR3 DNA is TGTGCCAGCAGCTATGGACAGGGAACTGAAAAACTGTTTTTT.

The chain recombines TRBV5-1 with TRBJ1-2; D not certain. This CDR3 has 14 amino acids. CDR1 SGHRS and CDR2 YFSETQ come from the germline V gene. Between the trimmed V and J ends, which lost 1 base and 9 bases, there was a span of 16 bases. CDR3 sequence (DNA): TGCGCCAGCAGCTTGTCGACGGGGAAAGGGCGCTACACCTTC. This encodes CASSLSTGKGRYTF.

The V gene is TRBV3-1 (or the pseudogene TRBV3-2), the J gene TRBJ1-2; D possibly corresponds to TRBD1 (6 bases). This CDR3 contains 13 residues. V was clipped by 4 bases and J by 7 bases, with 13 bases between them. In germline, CDR1 is LGHDT, CDR2 YNNKEL (reference sequence). The CDR3 sequence: CASSPTPGVGYTF. In nucleotides, the CDR3 is TGTGCCAGCAGCCCTACACCAGGGGTTGGCTACACCTTC.

This rearrangement joins TRBV24-1 to TRBJ2-1; 7 bases map to TRBD2. The CDR3 is 16 amino acids. Trimming cost V 4 bases and J 1 base; bases outside gene matches: 6. Germline loops: CDR1 KGHDR, CDR2 SFDVKD. The CDR3: CATSDSSGGSYNEQFF. The CDR3 DNA sequence: TGTGCCACCAGTGACTCTAGCGGCGGGTCCTACAATGAGCAGTTCTTC.

The chain combines TRBV6-2 or TRBV6-3 with TRBJ2-7; D is tentatively TRBD1 or TRBD2 (5 bases each). The CDR3 spans 15 residues. From germline, CDR1 is MNHEY and CDR2 SVGEGT. Trimming took off 4 bases at V and 0 bases at J, with 13 bases between the two ends. DNA for the CDR3: TGTGCCAGCAGTTCACCAGGGAGCCCCTCCTACGAGCAGTACTTC. Amino acid sequence: CASSSPGSPSYEQYF.

The CDR3 spells CASSIEWGTEAFF. The CDR3 DNA follows: TGTGCCAGTAGTATAGAGTGGGGCACTGAAGCTTTCTTT. This chain joins TRBV19 and TRBJ1-1; D is undetermined. Germline V gene data show CDR1 as LNHDA and CDR2 as SQIVND (reference sequence). The CDR3 totals 13 residues. Trimming took 0 bases from V and 4 from J, leaving 6 bases between them.

V is TRBV10-3 and J is TRBJ1-1; no clear D gene. The CDR3 runs 11 residues. In germline, CDR1 is ENHRY, CDR2 SYGVKD. The CDR3 coding sequence is TGTGAATTGACCATGAACACTGAAGCTTTCTTT. It specifies CELTMNTEAFF.

J is TRBJ2-2 and V is TRBV28, with 9 bases aligning to TRBD2. Trimming removed 5 bases from V and 1 base from J; junction bases left unmatched: 2. The CDR3 runs to 15 residues. Germline CDR1 is MDHEN and CDR2 is SYDVKM. In DNA, the CDR3 is TGTGCCAGCAGTAATAGCGGGGGGAACACCGGGGAGCTGTTTTTT. This codes for CASSNSGGNTGELFF.

DNA for the CDR3: TGCAGCGTGCGCCCGGGACAGAGGGACACTGAAGCTTTCTTT. It codes for CSVRPGQRDTEAFF. V usage is TRBV29-1 and J usage is TRBJ1-1; TRBD1 agrees at 7 bases. The CDR3 extends over 14 amino acids. V lost 6 bases, J lost 3 bases, and 10 bases stayed unmatched. Per the germline V gene, CDR1 is SQVTM and CDR2 is ANQGSEA.

The chain is built from TRBV7-9 and TRBJ2-1; tentative D call: TRBD1 (6 bases). From germline, CDR1 is SEHNR and CDR2 FQNEAQ (reference sequence). The CDR3 extends over 13 amino acids. V was shortened by 3 bases and J by 14 bases, with 17 bases between the two germline ends. The CDR3 spells CASSLGRQVGKFF. CDR3 nucleotides: TGTGCCAGCAGCTTGGGGCGACAGGTTGGGAAGTTCTTC.

This chain connects TRBV14 to TRBJ1-1, with D possibly matching TRBD1 (5 bases). The V and J ends lost 0 bases and 11 bases respectively, with 19 bases between them. The CDR3 is made up of 15 amino acids. CDR1 and CDR2 from the germline V gene are SGHDN and FVKESK. CDR3 residues: CASSQDPAGRVRAFF. As DNA, the CDR3 is TGTGCCAGCAGCCAAGATCCGGCAGGGCGGGTGCGGGCTTTCTTT.